The clone carrying this T cell receptor beta chain was seen a handful of times. Antigen specificity is unknown. This sample is part of a study of CD8 T cells in ankylosing spondylitis. Study-level points and caveats: Apparently characteristic of ankylosing spondylitis blood was a TCR beta motif (eight highly homologous variants). CD8+ disease-linked clones were present at relatively low frequencies in blood. Significant enrichment of disease-linked clones was reportedly seen in matched ankylosing spondylitis synovial fluid. Certain motif variants had earlier appeared in reactive arthritis synovial fluid and blood.

The V and J ends lost 5 bases and 2 bases, in that order; junction bases with no gene match: 9. The CDR3 covers 16 residues. The germline gives CDR1 SGHVS, CDR2 FNYEAQ. Libraries of TCR beta came from quantitative 5'-RACE with molecular barcodes. MiXCR, run by TCRdb on the 5' RACE reads, gives a single entry per CDR3 protein. The profile covers about 540,000 distinct CDR3 sequences, with approximately 12% appearing a single time and under 7.5% taken by the ten largest. The V call is TRBV7-6, the J call TRBJ2-1; 7 nucleotides agree with TRBD2. The sample consisted of blood, either unsorted or a sorted T cell fraction (not recorded which). The clonotype was recovered from a male donor with ankylosing spondylitis. The CDR3 loop reads CASSAGLGGAYNEQFF. The CDR3 bases are TGTGCCAGCAGCGCAGGATTGGGGGGGGCCTACAATGAGCAGTTCTTC. The variable domain in full, with the rest retrieved from reference TRBV7-6 and TRBJ2-1, is GAGVSQSPRYKVTKRGQDVALRCDPISGHVSLYWYRQALGQGPEFLTYFNYEAQQDKSGLPNDRFSAERPEGSISTLTIQRTEQRDSAMYRCASSAGLGGAYNEQFFGPGTRLTVL.